Each of the 26 T cell receptor beta chains below was sequenced from the same sample in a study of control samples from healthy donors and cancer patients. Assay: immunoSEQ multiplex PCR; the TCRdb copy retains only in-frame clones and omits some. The sample holds 120,000 or so clones, 80% to 90% seen once. Specimen: blood. These receptors were collected from a man aged 40-49 years in good health.

The chain couples TRBV5-4 to TRBJ2-5; 15 nucleotides match TRBD2. The germline gives CDR1 SGHNT, CDR2 YYREEE (reference sequence). The CDR3 loop spans 18 amino acids. The trim removed 3 bases at V and 5 bases at J, leaving 11 bases unmatched. Here the CDR3 DNA reads TGTGCCAGCAGCTCGGGACTAGCGGGGGGATATGCGGTGGAGACCCAGTACTTC. Its protein is CASSSGLAGGYAVETQYF.

J is TRBJ2-7 and V is TRBV7-2, with D perhaps assigned TRBD1 or TRBD2 (6 bases each). The V gene's germline CDR1 is SGHTA and CDR2 FQGNSA. The CDR3 runs 16 residues. Deletions cut 1 base from V and 4 bases from J, with 17 bases between. This CDR3 is CASSLERRGARYEQYF. CDR3 coding DNA: TGTGCCAGCAGCTTAGAGAGAAGGGGGGCCAGGTACGAGCAGTACTTC.

V gene TRBV5-5 combines with J gene TRBJ1-6; no reliable D call. This CDR3 is built from 16 residues. V was trimmed by 4 bases and J by 0 bases, leaving 11 bases between them. Germline V gene lookup returns CDR1 SGHKS and CDR2 YYEKEE (reference sequence). CDR3 loop: CASSLTPSSYNSPLHF. The CDR3 DNA reads TGTGCCAGCAGCCTGACGCCGAGCTCCTATAATTCACCCCTCCACTTT.

This chain uses TRBV6-6 with TRBJ2-7; D is perhaps TRBD1 (6 bases). The germline V gene encodes CDR1 MNHNY and CDR2 SVGAGI (reference sequence). V was clipped by 9 bases and J by 1 base, with 16 bases between them. The length of the CDR3 is 14 residues. CDR3 sequence reads: CASVSAGESYEQYF. CDR3 bases: TGTGCCAGTGTGTCCGCAGGGGAGTCCTACGAGCAGTACTTC.

V is TRBV3-1 (or the pseudogene TRBV3-2) and J is TRBJ2-1; unclear D gene. This CDR3 is 13 amino acids long. Germline lookup yields CDR1 LGHDT and CDR2 YNNKEL (reference sequence). Trimming cost V 4 bases and J 10 bases, with 14 bases left between them. Written as DNA, the CDR3 is TGTGCCAGCAGCCGCCCCTACTTGGGAGAGCAGTTCTTC. This gives the protein CASSRPYLGEQFF.

The chain combines TRBV28 with TRBJ2-4; tentatively, D is TRBD2 (5 bases). Trimming stripped 3 bases from V and 6 bases from J, with 12 bases between. The CDR3 consists of 14 residues. Germline values: CDR1 MDHEN, CDR2 SYDVKM. CDR3 coding DNA: TGTGCCAGCAGTTTCTCGGGGAAAGGAAACATTCAGTACTTC. It yields the protein CASSFSGKGNIQYF.

The V gene is TRBV7-2, the J gene TRBJ1-2; possible D gene TRBD1, 5 bases. V lost 10 bases and J 5 bases, leaving 17 bases between the germline ends. CDR1 and CDR2 (germline): SGHTA, FQGNSA. The CDR3 runs to 13 residues. CDR3 DNA sequence: TGTGCCACCCAGGGTGCAGCCCGATATGGCTACACCTTC. Translating gives CATQGAARYGYTF.

V is TRBV5-5 and J is TRBJ1-5; no clear D gene. Germline CDR1 reads SGHKS; CDR2 reads YYEKEE (reference sequence). The V end was cut by 0 bases, the J end by 8 bases, with 12 bases between. This CDR3 region has 14 residues. For the CDR3, the DNA is TGTGCCAGCAGCTTGGGGCACCGCCTGGAGCCCCAGCATTTT. Amino acids: CASSLGHRLEPQHF. Based on the CDR3 plus reference TRBV5-5 and TRBJ1-5, the full variable domain is DAGVTQSPTHLIKTRGQQVTLRCSPISGHKSVSWYQQVLGQGPQFIFQYYEKEERGRGNFPDRFSARQFPNYSSELNVNALLLGDSALYLCASSLGHRLEPQHFGDGTRLSIL.

The rearrangement uses TRBV15 and TRBJ2-1, with 12 bases aligning to TRBD2. The germline CDR1 and CDR2 sequences are LNHNV and YYDKDF (reference sequence). V shed 4 bases and J 12 bases; nucleotides not matched to a gene: 1. The CDR3 runs 12 residues. CDR3 in DNA: TGTGCCACCAGCACGGGACTAGCGGGGCAGTTCTTC. Its translation: CATSTGLAGQFF.

The rearrangement links TRBV3-1 (or the pseudogene TRBV3-2) to TRBJ1-1, with D possibly TRBD1 on 6 matching bases. The CDR3 sequence is 16 residues long. V lost 2 bases to trimming and J lost 0 bases, with 13 bases between them. Germline CDR1 and CDR2: LGHDT and YNNKEL (reference sequence). The CDR3 loop reads CASSQNRADMNTEAFF. The CDR3 nucleotides are TGTGCCAGCAGCCAAAACAGGGCGGATATGAACACTGAAGCTTTCTTT.

The chain is built from TRBV5-1 and TRBJ1-6; 8 bases are shared with TRBD1. Unmatched junction bases numbered 6, after V lost 3 bases and J lost 7 bases. In germline, CDR1 is SGHRS, CDR2 YFSETQ. This CDR3 is 15 amino acids long. In DNA, the CDR3 is TGCGCCAGCAGCTCGGGACGACAGGGGAATTCACCCCTCCACTTT. This sequence encodes CASSSGRQGNSPLHF. Drawing the rest from reference TRBV5-1 and TRBJ1-6, the complete variable domain is KAGVTQTPRYLIKTRGQQVTLSCSPISGHRSVSWYQQTPGQGLQFLFEYFSETQRNKGNFPGRFSGRQFSNSRSEMNVSTLELGDSALYLCASSSGRQGNSPLHFGNGTRLTVT.

V is TRBV19 and J is TRBJ1-4; tentatively, D is TRBD1 (5 bases). The germline CDR1 and CDR2 sequences are LNHDA and SQIVND (reference sequence). V dropped 6 bases and J dropped 8 bases, with 16 bases sitting between them. The CDR3 spans 14 residues. The DNA for the CDR3 is TGTGCCAGTAGATCGGATCCAGGGTACGAAAAACTGTTTTTT. It encodes CASRSDPGYEKLFF.

The V and J genes are TRBV5-5 and TRBJ2-5; tentative D call: TRBD1 (6 bases). The CDR3 spans 15 residues. Germline values: CDR1 SGHKS, CDR2 YYEKEE (reference sequence). Between the trimmed V and J ends, which lost 1 base and 1 base, there was a span of 11 bases. CDR3 region: CASSLSRGFQETQYF. CDR3 sequence (DNA): TGTGCCAGCAGCTTGAGTAGGGGGTTCCAAGAGACCCAGTACTTC.

The CDR3: CASSELEIPGQYF. The CDR3 DNA reads TGTGCCAGCAGTGAACTAGAGATCCCCGGGCAGTACTTC. V usage is TRBV6-1 and J usage is TRBJ2-7; D unclear. V was shortened by 2 bases and J by 9 bases, with 14 bases between the two germline ends. This CDR3 spans 13 amino acids. CDR1 is MNHNS and CDR2 is SASEGT in the germline V gene.

The J gene is TRBJ2-1, the V gene TRBV5-4, with D possibly being TRBD2 (6 bases). CDR3 length equals 13 residues. V was trimmed by 4 bases and J by 7 bases, leaving 12 bases between them. Germline-derived CDR1 and CDR2 are SGHNT and YYREEE (reference sequence). The CDR3 DNA reads as TGTGCCAGCAGCGCGGACTATATGAATGAGCAGTTCTTC. Residues: CASSADYMNEQFF. Full variable domain (remainder filled in from reference TRBV5-4 and TRBJ2-1): ETGVTQSPTHLIKTRGQQVTLRCSSQSGHNTVSWYQQALGQGPQFIFQYYREEENGRGNFPPRFSGLQFPNYSSELNVNALELDDSALYLCASSADYMNEQFFGPGTRLTVL.

The J gene is TRBJ1-1, the V gene TRBV4-3; D ambiguous. The CDR3 runs 15 residues. V lost 0 bases and J lost 3, with 11 bases in between. Germline V gene lookup returns CDR1 LGHNA and CDR2 YSLEER. This chain's CDR3 is CASSQDHWADTEAFF. Written as DNA, the CDR3 is TGCGCCAGCAGCCAAGATCATTGGGCGGACACTGAAGCTTTCTTT.

The chain employs TRBV5-1 and TRBJ1-2; 8 bases align to TRBD1. CDR1 and CDR2 (germline): SGHRS, YFSETQ. Trimming at V came to 2 bases and at J to 2 bases, leaving 2 bases not matched to a gene. This CDR3 region has 14 residues. The CDR3 region is CASSLRTGNYGYTF. In DNA form, the CDR3 reads TGCGCCAGCAGCTTACGGACAGGGAACTATGGCTACACCTTC.

The genes are TRBV18 and TRBJ2-3; D is uncertain. The CDR3 has 14 amino acids. Germline-derived CDR1 and CDR2 are KGHSH and LQKENI. The V and J ends lost 3 bases and 1 base respectively, with 8 bases between them. The CDR3 sequence: CASSPQLGTDTQYF. The CDR3 DNA is TGTGCCAGCTCACCTCAACTCGGCACAGATACGCAGTATTTT.

CDR3 loop: CAWRTGHPGNTIYF. The DNA of the CDR3 is TGTGCCTGGAGAACGGGACACCCTGGAAACACCATATATTTT. The gene calls are TRBV30 and TRBJ1-3, with TRBD1 as a possible D gene (6 bases). Germline assignment: CDR1 GTSNPN and CDR2 SVGIG (reference sequence). V shed 3 bases and J shed 2 bases, with 11 bases lying between them. The CDR3 is 14 residues long.

This chain's CDR3 is CASSLEPDLDGYTF. The CDR3 nucleotides are TGTGCCAGCAGCCTTGAGCCAGATTTGGATGGCTACACCTTC. The chain employs TRBV6-5 and TRBJ1-2, with no clear D. V lost 6 bases and J lost 6, with 17 bases in between. The germline CDR1 and CDR2 sequences are MNHEY and SVGAGI. The CDR3 is 14 residues long.

As to this clone: This sample includes further DNA sequences coding for the same CDR3. The chain recombines TRBV9 with TRBJ2-7, with D unresolved. Trimming cost V 3 bases and J 3 bases, with 10 bases left between them. Germline V gene lookup returns CDR1 SGDLS and CDR2 YYNGEE. The CDR3 has 13 residues. CDR3: CASSAGLNYEQYF. CDR3 DNA sequence: TGTGCCAGCAGCGCCGGCCTCAACTACGAGCAGTACTTC. Using reference TRBV9 and TRBJ2-7 for the parts outside the CDR3, the full variable domain is DSGVTQTPKHLITATGQRVTLRCSPRSGDLSVYWYQQSLDQGLQFLIQYYNGEERAKGNILERFSAQQFPDLHSELNLSSLELGDSALYFCASSAGLNYEQYFGPGTRLTVT.

V is TRBV3-1 (or the pseudogene TRBV3-2) and J is TRBJ1-5; weak D call: TRBD1 (5 bases). The CDR3 covers 16 residues. Germline V lookup: CDR1 LGHDT, CDR2 YNNKEL (reference sequence). The V end lost 3 bases, the J end lost 4 bases, and 16 bases lay between the germline ends. CDR3 DNA: TGTGCCAGCAGCCAGTACGGAGGGGTGGCTAATCAGCCCCAGCATTTT. Encoded protein: CASSQYGGVANQPQHF.

The rearrangement joins TRBV12-5 to TRBJ2-5; 9 bases align to TRBD1. From germline, CDR1 is LGHNT and CDR2 FRNRAP. CDR3 length: 17 residues. With 6 bases clipped from V and 5 bases from J, the junction kept 16 bases outside the gene matches. Here the CDR3 DNA reads TGTGCTAGTGGACTGGGTCGGACAGGGGAAGGAGGCGAGACCCAGTACTTC. This translates into CASGLGRTGEGGETQYF.

The chain is built from TRBV4-1 and TRBJ2-1; the match to TRBD2 covers 7 bases. The V segment lost 2 bases and the J segment 0 bases; nucleotides outside the gene matches: 10. Germline values: CDR1 MGHRA, CDR2 YSYEKL. This CDR3 has 18 residues. As DNA, the CDR3 is TGCGCCAGCAGCCAATCGGCCCAGCGGGGAAGCTCCTACAATGAGCAGTTCTTC. Translating it yields CASSQSAQRGSSYNEQFF.

The chain uses TRBV19 and TRBJ1-1; TRBD1 agrees at 8 bases. The germline V gene has CDR1 LNHDA and CDR2 SQIVND (reference sequence). The trim removed 5 bases at V and 4 bases at J, leaving 3 bases unmatched. This CDR3 spans 13 amino acids. The DNA for the CDR3 is TGTGCCAGTAGTGGACAGGGATCCACTGAAGCTTTCTTT. This encodes CASSGQGSTEAFF.

V and J are TRBV18 and TRBJ1-2; unclear D gene. Germline values: CDR1 KGHSH, CDR2 LQKENI. V gave up 2 bases and J gave up 0 bases, with 7 bases separating them. CDR3 length: 14 amino acids. CDR3 nucleotides: TGTGCCAGCTCACCAGTTCTTTCTAACTATGGCTACACCTTC. Protein product: CASSPVLSNYGYTF.